Listed below are T cell receptor beta chains from one sample, sequenced in a study of early T cells in non-severe SARS-CoV-2 infection. TCRdb analysed the 5' RACE reads with MiXCR anew, one entry per CDR3 protein. The sample has about 18,000 distinct CDR3 sequences; around 5.7% are singletons. Sequenced input: whole blood. The source is an adult who was a healthcare worker with PCR-confirmed SARS-CoV-2 infection or an uninfected control (not recorded which). CDR3s include the opening cysteine and the closing phenylalanine or tryptophan. A D gene is named only where the DNA matches it firmly. Not all rows give a size; the values are once, few, many and, for expanded clones, a class.

d_call,j_call,v_call,clone_size,cdr3_aa,cdr3_nt
.,TRBJ2-3,TRBV6-1,many,CASIRTWGTDTQYF,TGTGCCAGCATTCGGACGTGGGGCACAGATACGCAGTATTTT
TRBD2,TRBJ2-1,TRBV6-1,medium-sized,CASRVIAGDEQFF,TGTGCCAGCCGCGTTATAGCGGGGGATGAGCAGTTCTTC
.,TRBJ2-3,TRBV6-1,many,CASSESRGDTQYF,TGTGCCAGCAGTGAGTCCAGGGGTGATACGCAGTATTTT
.,TRBJ2-5,TRBV29-1,many,CSLTISKTQYF,TGCAGCCTAACGATCTCCAAGACCCAGTACTTC
.,TRBJ2-6,TRBV19,many,CASSRAATGANVLTF,TGTGCCAGTAGTAGGGCGGCAACTGGGGCCAACGTCCTGACTTTC
.,TRBJ2-5,TRBV18,.,CASSPPDKETQYF,TGTGCCAGCTCACCACCGGATAAAGAGACCCAGTACTTC
TRBD1,TRBJ1-1,TRBV29-1,few,CSVGQTGGVAEAFF,TGCAGCGTTGGGCAGACAGGGGGCGTCGCTGAAGCTTTCTTT
.,TRBJ2-1,TRBV5-1,many,CASSVDRPINEQFF,TGCGCCAGCAGCGTGGACAGACCCATCAATGAGCAGTTCTTC
.,TRBJ2-3,TRBV27,many,CASSLRGRSTDTQYF,TGTGCCAGCAGTTTAAGGGGTCGGAGCACAGATACGCAGTATTTT
.,TRBJ2-3,TRBV20-1,many,CSASSRDLGGVTDTQYF,TGCAGTGCTAGTTCTCGGGACCTGGGGGGAGTTACAGATACGCAGTATTTT
TRBD2,TRBJ2-1,TRBV11-2,few,CASSPGGSGSGNEQFF,TGTGCCAGCAGCCCCGGGGGTAGCGGGAGTGGCAATGAGCAGTTCTTC
.,TRBJ2-3,TRBV7-2,many,CASSSGSLQWQYF,TGTGCCAGCAGCTCCGGGAGCCTCCAATGGCAGTATTTT
.,TRBJ2-7,TRBV20-1,.,CSATSAGGIEQYF,TGCAGTGCTACTAGCGCCGGAGGAATCGAGCAGTACTTC
.,TRBJ2-1,TRBV7-9,many,CASRQRTMTYNEQFF,TGTGCCAGCAGACAGCGGACTATGACCTACAATGAGCAGTTCTTC
.,TRBJ2-6,TRBV12-3/TRBV12-4,medium-sized,CASSDDNSGANVLTF,TGTGCCAGCAGTGATGATAACTCTGGGGCCAACGTCCTGACTTTC
.,TRBJ2-2,TRBV28,many,CASTPLGTGELFF,TGTGCCAGCACCCCTTTGGGGACCGGGGAGCTGTTTTTT
.,TRBJ2-1,TRBV28,few,CASSSISGRKTYNEQFF,TGTGCCAGCAGTTCCATCTCGGGTCGCAAAACCTACAATGAGCAGTTCTTC
.,TRBJ2-1,TRBV6-5,few,CASSYSLDSYNEQFF,TGTGCCAGCAGTTACTCTCTCGATTCCTACAATGAGCAGTTCTTC
TRBD1,TRBJ2-5,TRBV7-3,many,CASSLMGTDQETQYF,TGTGCCAGCAGCTTAATGGGGACAGACCAAGAGACCCAGTACTTC
.,TRBJ2-7,TRBV29-1,many,CSVCPGTYEQYF,TGCAGCGTTTGTCCGGGGACCTACGAGCAGTACTTC
.,TRBJ1-5,TRBV30,many,CAWSPYRDQPQHF,TGTGCCTGGAGTCCTTACAGGGATCAGCCCCAGCATTTT
.,TRBJ2-7,TRBV25-1,many,CASSEYSTLYEQYF,TGTGCCAGCAGTGAATATAGCACTCTCTACGAGCAGTACTTC
.,TRBJ2-4,TRBV29-1,many,CSVEGGRRDIQYF,TGCAGCGTTGAAGGGGGGAGACGGGACATTCAGTACTTC
.,TRBJ2-7,TRBV12-3/TRBV12-4,once,CASSLADAPAYEQYF,TGTGCCAGCAGTTTAGCGGACGCCCCGGCCTACGAGCAGTACTTC
TRBD1,TRBJ1-2,TRBV6-1,.,CASKQKGAGYGYTF,TGTGCCAGCAAACAAAAGGGGGCAGGCTATGGCTACACCTTC
.,TRBJ2-1,TRBV2,.,CASSGLARYNEQFF,TGTGCCAGCAGTGGGTTAGCTAGGTACAATGAGCAGTTCTTC
TRBD2,TRBJ2-1,TRBV20-1,many,CSATRDYLNEQFF,TGCAGTGCAACCCGGGACTACTTAAATGAGCAGTTCTTC
.,TRBJ1-4,TRBV7-8,many,CASSLRSFGINEKLFF,TGTGCCAGCAGCTTACGATCTTTCGGGATTAATGAAAAACTGTTTTTT
.,TRBJ2-5,TRBV5-1,few,CASSTGSRQETQYF,TGCGCCAGCAGCACAGGGTCAAGGCAAGAGACCCAGTACTTC
TRBD1,TRBJ1-6,TRBV5-1,many,CASSLGQGNNSPLHF,TGCGCCAGCAGCTTAGGACAGGGGAATAATTCACCCCTCCACTTT
.,TRBJ2-1,TRBV27,few,CASSFGIYNEQFF,TGTGCCAGCAGTTTCGGGATATACAATGAGCAGTTCTTC